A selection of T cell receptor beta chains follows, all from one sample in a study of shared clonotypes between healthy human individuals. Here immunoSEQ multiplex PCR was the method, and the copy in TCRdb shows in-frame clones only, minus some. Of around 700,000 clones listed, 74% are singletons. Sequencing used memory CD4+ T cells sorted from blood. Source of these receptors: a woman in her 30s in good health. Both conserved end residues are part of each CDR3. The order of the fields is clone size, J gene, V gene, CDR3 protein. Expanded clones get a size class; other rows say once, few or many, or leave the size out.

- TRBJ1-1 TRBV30 CAWWTTGREAFF
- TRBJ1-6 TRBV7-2 CASSFKMVGNSPLHF
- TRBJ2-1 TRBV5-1 CASSLGRASSYNEQFF
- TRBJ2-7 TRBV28 CASSYRLALAYEQYF
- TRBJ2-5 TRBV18 CASSPTRAGRAETQYF
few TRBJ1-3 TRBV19 CASSYRERGNTIYF
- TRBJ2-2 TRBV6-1 CASRGLAGTGELFF
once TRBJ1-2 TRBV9 CASSVGSSHYGYTF
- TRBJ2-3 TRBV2 CASSRLAGVSDTQYF
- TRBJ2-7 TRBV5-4 CASSFGGGPGDEQYF
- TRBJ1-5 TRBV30 CAWSRGQGARYSNQPQHF
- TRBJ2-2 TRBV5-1 CASSPDPLTTGNTGELFF
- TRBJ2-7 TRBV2 CASSGLAGLTYEQYF
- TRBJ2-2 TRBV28 CASSSTLGGDTGELFF
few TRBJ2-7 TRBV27 CASSQQGVYEQYF
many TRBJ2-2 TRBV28 CASVGVNTGELFF
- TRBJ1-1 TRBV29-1 CSVEEQGTLNTEAFF